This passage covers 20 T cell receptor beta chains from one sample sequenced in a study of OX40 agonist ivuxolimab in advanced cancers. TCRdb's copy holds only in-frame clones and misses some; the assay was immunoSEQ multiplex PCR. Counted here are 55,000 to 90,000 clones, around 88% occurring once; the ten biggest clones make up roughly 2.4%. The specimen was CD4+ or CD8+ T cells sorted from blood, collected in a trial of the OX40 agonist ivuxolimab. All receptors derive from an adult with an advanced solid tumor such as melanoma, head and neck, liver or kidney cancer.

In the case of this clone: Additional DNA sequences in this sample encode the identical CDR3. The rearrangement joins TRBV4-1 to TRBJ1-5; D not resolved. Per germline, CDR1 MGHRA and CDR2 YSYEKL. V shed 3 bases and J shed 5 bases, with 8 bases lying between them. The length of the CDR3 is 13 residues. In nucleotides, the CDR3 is TGCGCCAGCAGCCAGGCAGGTGATCAGCCCCAGCATTTT. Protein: CASSQAGDQPQHF.

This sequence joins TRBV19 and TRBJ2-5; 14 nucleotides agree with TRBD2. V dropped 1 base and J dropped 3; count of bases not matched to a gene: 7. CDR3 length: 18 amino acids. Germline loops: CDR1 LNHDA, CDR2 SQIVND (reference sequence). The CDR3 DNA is TGTGCCAGTAGTATAGCGAGGGGACTAGCGGGAGTTAAAGAGACCCAGTACTTC. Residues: CASSIARGLAGVKETQYF.

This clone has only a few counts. The DNA of the CDR3 is TGTGCCTGGAGCGCCGGACAGGGGGAAGAGACCCAGTACTTC. It specifies CAWSAGQGEETQYF. J is TRBJ2-5 and V is TRBV30, with 10 bases lining up with TRBD1. The germline CDR1 and CDR2 sequences are GTSNPN and SVGIG (reference sequence). V lost 3 bases, J lost 3 bases, and 4 bases stayed unmatched. CDR3 size: 14 residues.

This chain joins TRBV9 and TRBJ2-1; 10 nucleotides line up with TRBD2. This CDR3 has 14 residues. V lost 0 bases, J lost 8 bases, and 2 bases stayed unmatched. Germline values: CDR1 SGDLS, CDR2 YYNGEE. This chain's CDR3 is CASSVGLAGDEQFF. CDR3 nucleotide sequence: TGTGCCAGCAGCGTAGGTCTAGCGGGAGATGAGCAGTTCTTC.

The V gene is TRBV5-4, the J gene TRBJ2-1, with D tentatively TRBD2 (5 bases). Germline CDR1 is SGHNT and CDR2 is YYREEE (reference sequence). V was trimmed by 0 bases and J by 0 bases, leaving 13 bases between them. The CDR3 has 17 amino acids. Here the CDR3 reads CASSLAPSLASYNEQFF. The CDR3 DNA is TGTGCCAGCAGCTTGGCGCCTAGCTTAGCCTCCTACAATGAGCAGTTCTTC.

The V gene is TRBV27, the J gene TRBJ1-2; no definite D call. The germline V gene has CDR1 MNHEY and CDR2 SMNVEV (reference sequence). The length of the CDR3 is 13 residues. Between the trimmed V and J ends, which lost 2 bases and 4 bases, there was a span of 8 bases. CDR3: CASSLAGGYGYTF. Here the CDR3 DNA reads TGTGCCAGCAGTTTAGCAGGCGGCTATGGCTACACCTTC.

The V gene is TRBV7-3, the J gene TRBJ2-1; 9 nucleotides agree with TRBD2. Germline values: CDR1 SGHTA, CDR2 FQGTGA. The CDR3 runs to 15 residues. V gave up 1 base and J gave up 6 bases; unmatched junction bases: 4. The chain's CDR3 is CASSLRGGLANEQFF. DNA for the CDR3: TGTGCCAGCAGCTTAAGGGGGGGACTAGCCAATGAGCAGTTCTTC.

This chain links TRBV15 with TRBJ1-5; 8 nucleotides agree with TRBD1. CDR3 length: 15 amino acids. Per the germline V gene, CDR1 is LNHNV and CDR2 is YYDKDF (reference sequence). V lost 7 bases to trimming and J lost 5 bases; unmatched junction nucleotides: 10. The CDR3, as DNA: TGTGCCACCATGTTGACGACAGGGGTTCATCAGCCCCAGCATTTT. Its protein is CATMLTTGVHQPQHF.

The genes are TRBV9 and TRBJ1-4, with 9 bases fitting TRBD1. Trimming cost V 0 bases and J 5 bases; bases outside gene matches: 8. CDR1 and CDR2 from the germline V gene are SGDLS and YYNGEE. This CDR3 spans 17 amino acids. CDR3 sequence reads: CASSVGAGQGLNEKLFF. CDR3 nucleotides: TGTGCCAGCAGCGTAGGGGCTGGACAGGGGCTGAATGAAAAACTGTTTTTT.

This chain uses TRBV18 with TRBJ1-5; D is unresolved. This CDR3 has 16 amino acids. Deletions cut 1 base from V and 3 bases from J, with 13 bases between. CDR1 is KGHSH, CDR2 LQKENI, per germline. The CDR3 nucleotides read TGTGCCAGCTCACCACGGGCACCTGGGGACAATCAGCCCCAGCATTTT. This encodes CASSPRAPGDNQPQHF. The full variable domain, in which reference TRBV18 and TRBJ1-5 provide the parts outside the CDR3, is NAGVMQNPRHLVRRRGQEARLRCSPMKGHSHVYWYRQLPEEGLKFMVYLQKENIIDESGMPKERFSAEFPKEGPSILRIQQVVRGDSAAYFCASSPRAPGDNQPQHFGDGTRLSIL.

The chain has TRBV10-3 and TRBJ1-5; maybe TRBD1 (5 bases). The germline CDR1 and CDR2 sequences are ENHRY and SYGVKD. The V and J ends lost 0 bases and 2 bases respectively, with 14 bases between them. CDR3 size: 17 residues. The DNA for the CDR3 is TGTGCCATCAGTGAGTCGAGGGACTTCGCTGGCAATCAGCCCCAGCATTTT. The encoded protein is CAISESRDFAGNQPQHF.

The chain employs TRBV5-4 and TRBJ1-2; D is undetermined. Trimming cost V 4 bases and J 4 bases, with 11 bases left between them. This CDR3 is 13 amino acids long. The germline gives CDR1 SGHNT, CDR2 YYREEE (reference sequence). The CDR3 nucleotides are TGTGCCAGCAGCCTACTGGGCCCCTATGGCTACACCTTC. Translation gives CASSLLGPYGYTF.

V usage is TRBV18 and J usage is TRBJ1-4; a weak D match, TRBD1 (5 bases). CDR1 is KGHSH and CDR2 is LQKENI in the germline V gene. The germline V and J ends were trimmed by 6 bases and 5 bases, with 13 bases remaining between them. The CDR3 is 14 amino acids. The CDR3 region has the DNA TGTGCCAGCTCCCCGGGGCGCCTCAATGAAAAACTGTTTTTT. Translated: CASSPGRLNEKLFF.

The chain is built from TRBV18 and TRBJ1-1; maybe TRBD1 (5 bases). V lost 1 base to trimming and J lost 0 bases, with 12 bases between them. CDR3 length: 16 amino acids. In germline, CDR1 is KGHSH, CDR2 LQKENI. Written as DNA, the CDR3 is TGTGCCAGCTCACCACTTACGAGACAGTTGAACACTGAAGCTTTCTTT. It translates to CASSPLTRQLNTEAFF.

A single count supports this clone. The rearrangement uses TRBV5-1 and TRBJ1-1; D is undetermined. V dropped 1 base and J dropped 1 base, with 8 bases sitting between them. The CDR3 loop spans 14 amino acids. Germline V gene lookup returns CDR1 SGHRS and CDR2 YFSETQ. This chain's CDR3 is CASSLSSANTEAFF. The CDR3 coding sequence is TGCGCCAGCAGCTTGAGTTCAGCGAACACTGAAGCTTTCTTT.

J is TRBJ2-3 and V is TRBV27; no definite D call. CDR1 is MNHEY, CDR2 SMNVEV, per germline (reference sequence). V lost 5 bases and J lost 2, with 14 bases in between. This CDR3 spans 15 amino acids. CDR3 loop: CASSDFGGTTDTQYF. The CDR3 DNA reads TGTGCCAGCAGTGATTTCGGCGGAACCACAGATACGCAGTATTTT.

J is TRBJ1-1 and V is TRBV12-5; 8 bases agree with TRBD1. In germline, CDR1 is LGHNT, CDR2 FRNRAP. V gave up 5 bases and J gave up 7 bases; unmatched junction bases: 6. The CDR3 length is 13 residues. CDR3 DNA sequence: TGTGCTAGTGGTGTACAGGGGGGAGGTGAAGCTTTCTTT. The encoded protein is CASGVQGGGEAFF.

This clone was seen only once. This CDR3 is CASSLEAGAATDTQYF. The CDR3 coding sequence is TGTGCCAGCAGCCTAGAGGCTGGGGCTGCGACAGATACGCAGTATTTT. The J gene is TRBJ2-3, the V gene TRBV7-6; possibly TRBD1 for D (5 bases). This CDR3 has 16 residues. Germline V gene lookup returns CDR1 SGHVS and CDR2 FNYEAQ. V gave up 5 bases and J gave up 3 bases, with 18 bases separating them.

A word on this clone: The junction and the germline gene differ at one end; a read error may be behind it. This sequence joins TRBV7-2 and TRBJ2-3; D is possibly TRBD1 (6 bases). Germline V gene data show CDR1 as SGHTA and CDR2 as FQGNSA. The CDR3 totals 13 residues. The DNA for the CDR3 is TGTGCCAGCAACTTACAGGGATCAGATACGCAGTATTTT. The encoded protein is CASNLQGSDTQYF.

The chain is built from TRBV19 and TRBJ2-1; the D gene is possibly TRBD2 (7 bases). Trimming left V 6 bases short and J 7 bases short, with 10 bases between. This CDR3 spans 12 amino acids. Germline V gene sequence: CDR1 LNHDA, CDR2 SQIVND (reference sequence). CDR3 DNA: TGTGCCAGTAGGGGAGGGGGGAATGAGCAGTTCTTC. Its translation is CASRGGGNEQFF.